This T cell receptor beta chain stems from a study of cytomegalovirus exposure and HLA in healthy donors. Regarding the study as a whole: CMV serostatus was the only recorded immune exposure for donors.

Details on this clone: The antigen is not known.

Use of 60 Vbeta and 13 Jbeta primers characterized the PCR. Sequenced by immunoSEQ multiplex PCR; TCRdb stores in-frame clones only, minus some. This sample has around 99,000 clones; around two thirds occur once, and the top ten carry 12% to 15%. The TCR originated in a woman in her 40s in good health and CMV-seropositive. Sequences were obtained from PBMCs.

The CDR3: CASKEEGETQYF. The CDR3 DNA sequence: TGTGCCAGCAAGGAGGAGGGGGAGACCCAGTACTTC. The V gene is TRBV6-1, the J gene TRBJ2-5; the D gene is possibly TRBD2 (6 bases). Trimming left V 7 bases short and J 5 bases short, with 11 bases between. Looked up from germline, CDR1 is MNHNS and CDR2 is SASEGT. This CDR3 is built from 12 residues.